This T cell receptor (beta chain) came from a study of STAT3 mutations in large granular lymphocyte leukemia. Study context: Canonical activating STAT3 mutations were detected in roughly half of the longitudinally sequenced T-LGLL patients.

Assay used: immunoSEQ multiplex PCR; TCRdb lists only in-frame clones, some missing. The sample shows about 4,600 clones, around 50% of them seen only once. As for this clone: The antigen is not known.

Overall study results and limits: Treatment regimens differed across patients between samplings. Clonal expansion was inferred from samples taken at other timepoints. Every T-cell large granular lymphocyte leukemia patient had at least one immunodominant TCR beta clonotype. TCR clonotype switching after therapy occurred in 6 of 18 patients.

The sequenced sample consisted of peripheral blood mononuclear cells. The TCR comes from a man aged 60 to 69 with T-cell large granular lymphocyte leukemia. Some clones in this sample may be carry-over from other donors' samples.

CDR3 sequence (DNA): TGTGCCAGCAGCCTGGACCCCACAGATACGCAGTATTTT. Its protein product is CASSLDPTDTQYF. The V and J genes are TRBV5-4 and TRBJ2-3; no firm D call. The CDR3 contains 13 residues. V lost 4 bases and J 2 bases, leaving 8 bases between the germline ends. CDR1 SGHNT and CDR2 YYREEE come from the germline V gene (reference sequence).